This TCR beta chain was identified in a study of cytomegalovirus exposure and HLA in healthy donors. Study-wide context: Researchers previously reported finding about 110 million unique TCR beta sequences from around 200 million T cells. Findings and limits, study-wide: For most TCR sequences rarity was the rule, although some public TCRs occurred in many donors. High sensitivity and specificity were reportedly achieved when the classifier diagnosed cytomegalovirus status. Associated with HLA alleles at 0.05 false discovery rate in a later analysis were 16,951 TCR beta sequences.

The PCR was carried out with 60 Vbeta primers and 13 Jbeta primers. Sequencing was performed with immunoSEQ multiplex PCR; in TCRdb, only in-frame clones are kept and a portion is missing. Of roughly 150,000 clones in the sample, around three fifths were seen once. This clone was counted only a few times. Its antigen remains unidentified. V lost 5 bases to trimming and J lost 3 bases; unmatched junction nucleotides: 3. Germline assignment: CDR1 LNHDA and CDR2 SQIVND (reference sequence). The CDR3 has 14 amino acids. The J gene is TRBJ1-4, the V gene TRBV19; 7 positions agree with TRBD1. The sample consisted of PBMCs. The TCR originated in a woman aged 30 to 39 in good health and CMV-seropositive. CDR3 residues: CASSFQGANEKLFF. In nucleotides, the CDR3 is TGTGCCAGTAGTTTCCAGGGGGCTAATGAAAAACTGTTTTTT.